This T cell receptor (beta chain) was identified during a study of blood T cell repertoires in COVID-19. About the study: COVID-19 samples, acute and convalescent, were from the United States, Italy and Spain. Sources were T cells, B-cell-depleted T cells, or PBMCs; the material itself was cDNA or gDNA.

Per the original methods: Estimated nucleated cell counts came from reference gene primer amplification. Method: immunoSEQ multiplex PCR; TCRdb's copy keeps in-frame clones and lacks some. The V and J calls and clone size are taken from that table; D and trimming were inferred from the DNA. This table holds about 380,000 clones, nearly 90% found once. Trimming removed 0 bases from V and 4 bases from J; junction bases left unmatched: 6. CDR1 and CDR2 (germline): SGHRS, YFSETQ. This CDR3 region has 15 residues. This TCR was recovered from a man aged 18 to 29 with active or convalescent COVID-19. Material: peripheral blood. The chain recombines TRBV5-1 with TRBJ2-5; 7 bases are shared with TRBD1. The CDR3 spells CASSLVGDSSETQYF. The CDR3 DNA sequence: TGCGCCAGCAGCTTGGTGGGGGACAGTTCAGAGACCCAGTACTTC.